Listed below are T cell receptor beta chains from one sample, sequenced in a study of T-cell memory formation after mild COVID-19. TCRdb redid the calling of the 5' RACE reads with MiXCR, one entry per CDR3 protein. The sample includes almost 350,000 distinct CDR3 sequences, about 20% of them seen just once. The sequencing input was PBMCs or a T cell subset sorted from them (not recorded which). These receptors were obtained from a man between 18 and 29 years old who had mild COVID-19 (a few samples of this study predate the infection). Cell type and time point are not known. Each CDR3 is given with its conserved first and last residue. Each record gives: CDR3 protein, CDR3 DNA, V gene, clone size, D gene, J gene. The D gene is left open where the match is weak. Expanded clones are given a class, and other clones once, few, many or no size at all.

CDR3 protein: CASPTTQGNTGELFF
CDR3 DNA: TGTGCCAGCCCGACTACACAGGGCAACACCGGGGAGCTGTTTTTT
V gene: TRBV12-3/TRBV12-4
clone size: few
D gene: -
J gene: TRBJ2-2

CDR3 protein: CATRPLSNYGYTF
CDR3 DNA: TGTGCCACCAGACCGCTATCCAACTATGGCTACACCTTC
V gene: TRBV7-2
clone size: few
D gene: -
J gene: TRBJ1-2

CDR3 protein: CASSSYIGPGIEKLFF
CDR3 DNA: TGTGCCAGCAGCTCATACATCGGGCCAGGGATTGAAAAACTGTTTTTT
V gene: TRBV7-8
clone size: -
D gene: -
J gene: TRBJ1-4

CDR3 protein: CASIPTGATEAFF
CDR3 DNA: TGTGCCAGCATCCCGACGGGGGCCACTGAAGCTTTCTTT
V gene: TRBV7-9
clone size: -
D gene: -
J gene: TRBJ1-1

CDR3 protein: CASSRLHGAGASETDTQYF
CDR3 DNA: TGCGCCAGCAGCCGACTTCACGGCGCGGGGGCGTCTGAGACAGATACGCAGTATTTT
V gene: TRBV4-1
clone size: -
D gene: -
J gene: TRBJ2-3

CDR3 protein: CASSRGSYGYTF
CDR3 DNA: TGTGCCAGCAGCCGGGGGTCATATGGCTACACCTTC
V gene: TRBV14
clone size: many
D gene: -
J gene: TRBJ1-2

CDR3 protein: CSVETGTVRYF
CDR3 DNA: TGCAGCGTTGAAACCGGGACAGTCAGGTACTTC
V gene: TRBV29-1
clone size: -
D gene: TRBD1
J gene: TRBJ2-7

CDR3 protein: CSARRYEDSPLHF
CDR3 DNA: TGCAGTGCGCGGCGGTATGAGGATTCACCCCTCCACTTT
V gene: TRBV20-1
clone size: -
D gene: -
J gene: TRBJ1-6

CDR3 protein: CASSFGELFF
CDR3 DNA: TGTGCCAGCAGCTTCGGGGAGCTGTTTTTT
V gene: TRBV7-9
clone size: many
D gene: -
J gene: TRBJ2-2

CDR3 protein: CASSSRVSTEQYF
CDR3 DNA: TGCGCCAGCAGCTCCAGGGTGTCCACCGAGCAGTACTTC
V gene: TRBV5-1
clone size: -
D gene: -
J gene: TRBJ2-7

CDR3 protein: CATAPWGLNTEAFF
CDR3 DNA: TGTGCCACTGCGCCCTGGGGGCTGAACACTGAAGCTTTCTTT
V gene: TRBV7-2
clone size: few
D gene: -
J gene: TRBJ1-1

CDR3 protein: CASRGFGGNQPQHF
CDR3 DNA: TGTGCCAGCAGGGGGTTCGGCGGCAATCAGCCCCAGCATTTT
V gene: TRBV6-2/TRBV6-3
clone size: few
D gene: -
J gene: TRBJ1-5

CDR3 protein: CSVEGSDNSRDYEQYF
CDR3 DNA: TGCAGCGTTGAAGGGTCAGACAATTCCCGGGACTACGAGCAGTACTTC
V gene: TRBV29-1
clone size: many
D gene: -
J gene: TRBJ2-7

CDR3 protein: CAIITDRAVPAFF
CDR3 DNA: TGTGCCATCATCACGGACAGGGCTGTTCCAGCTTTCTTT
V gene: TRBV10-3
clone size: -
D gene: TRBD1
J gene: TRBJ1-1

CDR3 protein: CASSFLLEQFF
CDR3 DNA: TGTGCCAGCAGTTTTCTGCTTGAGCAGTTCTTC
V gene: TRBV12-3/TRBV12-4
clone size: -
D gene: -
J gene: TRBJ2-1

CDR3 protein: CSVEEKGGGNQPQHF
CDR3 DNA: TGCAGCGTTGAAGAGAAAGGGGGCGGCAATCAGCCCCAGCATTTT
V gene: TRBV29-1
clone size: few
D gene: TRBD1
J gene: TRBJ1-5

CDR3 protein: CATSRGASRETQYF
CDR3 DNA: TGTGCCACCAGCAGAGGGGCAAGCCGAGAGACCCAGTACTTC
V gene: TRBV15
clone size: -
D gene: -
J gene: TRBJ2-5

CDR3 protein: CSARQRGVQETQYF
CDR3 DNA: TGCAGCGCCAGACAGCGGGGGGTCCAAGAGACCCAGTACTTC
V gene: TRBV29-1
clone size: -
D gene: TRBD2
J gene: TRBJ2-5

CDR3 protein: CASSLVAEETQYF
CDR3 DNA: TGTGCCAGCAGCTTAGTAGCGGAAGAGACCCAGTACTTC
V gene: TRBV7-3
clone size: many
D gene: -
J gene: TRBJ2-5

CDR3 protein: CASSFNPRSEAFF
CDR3 DNA: TGTGCCAGCAGTTTTAACCCTCGGAGTGAAGCTTTCTTT
V gene: TRBV28
clone size: -
D gene: -
J gene: TRBJ1-1

CDR3 protein: CASSQKTGSGANVLTF
CDR3 DNA: TGTGCCAGCAGCCAAAAGACAGGCTCTGGGGCCAACGTCCTGACTTTC
V gene: TRBV5-4
clone size: few
D gene: -
J gene: TRBJ2-6

CDR3 protein: CASSSELVLGYTF
CDR3 DNA: TGTGCCAGCAGTTCCGAGCTGGTCCTAGGCTACACCTTC
V gene: TRBV12-3/TRBV12-4
clone size: many
D gene: -
J gene: TRBJ1-2

CDR3 protein: CASLSGGVGNNEQFF
CDR3 DNA: TGTGCCAGCCTTTCAGGGGGCGTGGGAAACAATGAGCAGTTCTTC
V gene: TRBV28
clone size: -
D gene: TRBD1
J gene: TRBJ2-1

CDR3 protein: CASRGAVGSPLHF
CDR3 DNA: TGTGCCAGCAGGGGGGCCGTCGGTTCACCCCTCCACTTT
V gene: TRBV4-2
clone size: few
D gene: -
J gene: TRBJ1-6

CDR3 protein: CATTREMNTEAFF
CDR3 DNA: TGTGCCACGACGAGGGAAATGAACACTGAAGCTTTCTTT
V gene: TRBV12-3/TRBV12-4
clone size: -
D gene: -
J gene: TRBJ1-1

CDR3 protein: CASSLDSPNEQFF
CDR3 DNA: TGTGCCAGCAGCTTGGACAGTCCCAATGAGCAGTTCTTC
V gene: TRBV5-6
clone size: -
D gene: -
J gene: TRBJ2-1

CDR3 protein: CASSSGQADTQYF
CDR3 DNA: TGTGCCAGCAGTTCCGGACAGGCGGATACGCAGTATTTT
V gene: TRBV28
clone size: -
D gene: TRBD1
J gene: TRBJ2-3

CDR3 protein: CASSPNRDQPQHF
CDR3 DNA: TGTGCCAGCAGCCCTAACAGGGATCAGCCCCAGCATTTT
V gene: TRBV7-2
clone size: -
D gene: -
J gene: TRBJ1-5

CDR3 protein: CASSYQGGANVLTF
CDR3 DNA: TGTGCCAGCAGTTATCAGGGGGGGGCCAACGTCCTGACTTTC
V gene: TRBV6-5
clone size: -
D gene: -
J gene: TRBJ2-6

CDR3 protein: CASSYSRWAKNIQYF
CDR3 DNA: TGTGCCAGCAGCTACTCCCGATGGGCCAAAAACATTCAGTACTTC
V gene: TRBV7-9
clone size: -
D gene: -
J gene: TRBJ2-4

CDR3 protein: CASSVGGSQPQHF
CDR3 DNA: TGTGCCAGCAGCGTAGGGGGAAGTCAGCCCCAGCATTTT
V gene: TRBV9
clone size: -
D gene: -
J gene: TRBJ1-5

CDR3 protein: CASSQDQRRWPYGYTF
CDR3 DNA: TGTGCCAGCAGCCAAGATCAGCGACGGTGGCCCTATGGCTACACCTTC
V gene: TRBV14
clone size: few
D gene: -
J gene: TRBJ1-2

CDR3 protein: CARRAGRRNIQYF
CDR3 DNA: TGTGCCAGGAGGGCGGGGAGACGAAACATTCAGTACTTC
V gene: TRBV6-5
clone size: -
D gene: -
J gene: TRBJ2-4

CDR3 protein: CASGGQSSYNSPLHF
CDR3 DNA: TGTGCCAGCGGGGGGCAGAGCTCCTATAATTCACCCCTCCACTTT
V gene: TRBV2
clone size: -
D gene: -
J gene: TRBJ1-6

CDR3 protein: CASSLTSSDTQYF
CDR3 DNA: TGTGCCAGCAGCCTGACTAGTTCAGATACGCAGTATTTT
V gene: TRBV3-1
clone size: few
D gene: -
J gene: TRBJ2-3

CDR3 protein: CSVEDRGGSDEKLFF
CDR3 DNA: TGCAGCGTTGAAGATCGAGGTGGGTCGGATGAAAAACTGTTTTTT
V gene: TRBV29-1
clone size: -
D gene: -
J gene: TRBJ1-4

CDR3 protein: CSARRPGSPLHF
CDR3 DNA: TGCAGTGCGCGGAGACCAGGTTCACCCCTCCACTTT
V gene: TRBV20-1
clone size: -
D gene: -
J gene: TRBJ1-6

CDR3 protein: CASSLANILGAGWETQYF
CDR3 DNA: TGTGCCAGCAGCTTAGCGAATATCCTTGGAGCGGGATGGGAGACCCAGTACTTC
V gene: TRBV7-2
clone size: few
D gene: TRBD2
J gene: TRBJ2-5

CDR3 protein: CASSFGTRVGSGNTIYF
CDR3 DNA: TGTGCCAGCAGCTTTGGAACCAGGGTAGGCTCTGGAAACACCATATATTTT
V gene: TRBV5-5
clone size: -
D gene: -
J gene: TRBJ1-3

CDR3 protein: CASSGVQGLSYNEQFF
CDR3 DNA: TGTGCCAGCAGCGGAGTACAGGGACTTTCCTACAATGAGCAGTTCTTC
V gene: TRBV11-2
clone size: few
D gene: -
J gene: TRBJ2-1

CDR3 protein: CASSARVRAFF
CDR3 DNA: TGTGCCAGCAGTGCACGTGTTAGGGCTTTCTTT
V gene: TRBV2
clone size: -
D gene: -
J gene: TRBJ1-1